The clone carrying this T cell receptor beta chain was seen many times. This sample was taken from a study of metastatic and nonmetastatic thyroid tumors. Study in general: Both malignant and benign thyroid patients supplied peripheral blood and tumor or nodule tissue samples, across which the repertoires of these patients were then compared.

The entire patient cohort was treatment-naive prior to thyroid surgery. The CDR3 spans 15 residues. CDR1 and CDR2 from the germline V gene are SGHTA and FQGNSA. V lost 5 bases and J lost 7; bases outside the gene matches: 7. TCRdb used MiXCR to call clones anew from the PCR reads. This sample has some 41,000 clones, with approximately 28% found just once. The rearrangement links TRBV7-2 to TRBJ2-1; 11 nucleotides agree with TRBD1. Sequencing was carried out using blood. The source of this sequence is a male donor with papillary thyroid cancer or a benign thyroid nodule (not recorded which). Some clones in this sample may be carry-over from other donors' samples. For the CDR3, the DNA is TGTGCCAGCAGCATTGACCGGGACAGGGGGAATGAGCAGTTCTTC. It encodes CASSIDRDRGNEQFF.